These T cell receptor beta chains were read from a single sample in a study of T cells in Graves' hyperthyroidism and ophthalmopathy. TCRdb redid the calling of the multiplex PCR reads with MiXCR, one entry per CDR3 protein. The table lists about 610,000 distinct CDR3 sequences, roughly 15% of them singletons. Sequences were obtained from blood. Receptors originate from a woman aged 40 to 55 with Graves' ophthalmopathy. Both conserved end residues are part of each CDR3. D genes are given only for firm matches. Only some rows state a clone size, as once, few, many or a class for expanded clones.

D gene	clone size	V gene	J gene	CDR3 protein	CDR3 DNA
TRBD1	-	TRBV5-1	TRBJ1-2	CASSYTGDTNYGYTF	TGCGCCAGCAGCTATACAGGGGACACTAACTATGGCTACACCTTC
-	many	TRBV18	TRBJ2-7	CASSPGQSSYYEQYF	TGTGCCAGCTCCCCAGGACAGTCCTCCTACTACGAGCAGTACTTC
TRBD1	few	TRBV28	TRBJ2-2	CASIPGDRGGTGELFF	TGTGCCAGCATCCCTGGCGACAGGGGTGGCACCGGGGAGCTGTTTTTT
-	few	TRBV6-5	TRBJ1-2	CASSYSRQAYGYTF	TGTGCCAGCAGTTACTCGAGGCAGGCCTATGGCTACACCTTC
TRBD2	few	TRBV15	TRBJ2-6	CATSSLPSGSGANVLTF	TGTGCCACCAGCAGCCTTCCTAGCGGCTCTGGGGCCAACGTCCTGACTTTC
-	many	TRBV3-1	TRBJ2-1	CASSQGLRNEQFF	TGTGCCAGCAGCCAAGGTCTACGCAATGAGCAGTTCTTC
-	-	TRBV4-2	TRBJ1-5	CASSQDKLANQPQHF	TGTGCCAGCAGCCAAGATAAGTTGGCCAATCAGCCCCAGCATTTT
TRBD1	-	TRBV5-1	TRBJ1-2	CASSTGTGNYGYTF	TGCGCCAGCAGTACCGGGACAGGGAACTATGGCTACACCTTC
TRBD2	many	TRBV10-2	TRBJ2-5	CASSGDYVTQYF	TGCGCCAGCAGCGGGGACTACGTGACCCAGTACTTC
TRBD2	many	TRBV11-2	TRBJ2-5	CASSLASGSKGETQYF	TGTGCCAGCAGCTTAGCCAGCGGGAGCAAAGGAGAGACCCAGTACTTC
-	many	TRBV30	TRBJ1-2	CAWGPPPYGYTF	TGTGCCTGGGGTCCTCCCCCTTATGGCTACACCTTC
-	-	TRBV7-9	TRBJ2-3	CASSGGTRNGTQYF	TGTGCCAGCAGCGGGGGTACTAGGAACGGGACGCAGTATTTT
-	-	TRBV19	TRBJ2-2	CASNGRGGAAGELFF	TGTGCCAGTAACGGGAGAGGGGGCGCGGCCGGGGAGCTGTTTTTT
TRBD1	once	TRBV5-1	TRBJ1-1	CASSSAGTGATEAFF	TGCGCCAGCAGCTCGGCCGGGACAGGGGCCACTGAAGCTTTCTTT
TRBD2	many	TRBV11-2	TRBJ2-7	CASSPSGSKYEQYF	TGTGCCAGCAGCCCAAGCGGGAGTAAGTACGAGCAGTACTTC
-	many	TRBV12-3/TRBV12-4	TRBJ2-7	CASSRRNEQYF	TGTGCCAGCTCCCGCAGGAACGAGCAGTACTTC
-	-	TRBV4-1	TRBJ1-5	CASSPDSGHSNQPQHF	TGCGCCAGCAGCCCAGATTCAGGTCATAGCAATCAGCCCCAGCATTTT
-	many	TRBV28	TRBJ1-6	CASSLSPLPYNSPLHF	TGTGCCAGCAGTTTATCTCCCCTTCCCTATAATTCACCCCTCCACTTT
TRBD1	-	TRBV27	TRBJ2-7	CASSAPRQGTHEQYF	TGTGCCAGCAGTGCGCCCCGACAGGGAACCCACGAGCAGTACTTC
-	many	TRBV10-3	TRBJ2-7	CAISETGGAASQTYEQYF	TGTGCCATCAGTGAGACAGGGGGGGCAGCCAGCCAAACCTACGAGCAGTACTTC
-	many	TRBV11-2	TRBJ2-2	CASSLVRGGELFF	TGTGCCAGCAGCTTAGTTCGCGGCGGGGAGCTGTTTTTT
-	-	TRBV15	TRBJ1-2	CATSRDLGGDGTGYTF	TGTGCCACCAGCAGAGATCTGGGCGGGGACGGGACGGGCTACACCTTC
TRBD2	-	TRBV5-4	TRBJ2-1	CASTLLGTSDQPGINEQFF	TGTGCCAGCACCTTGTTGGGGACTAGCGACCAACCGGGTATCAATGAGCAGTTCTTC
-	many	TRBV18	TRBJ1-2	CASSPNRGNGYTF	TGTGCCAGCTCGCCTAACCGGGGGAATGGCTACACCTTC
-	-	TRBV10-3	TRBJ1-1	CAISGQSMNTEAFF	TGTGCCATCAGTGGGCAGAGCATGAACACTGAAGCTTTCTTT
-	many	TRBV28	TRBJ2-2	CASSSQLHTGLFF	TGTGCCAGCAGTTCGCAGCTACATACTGGTCTGTTTTTT
-	many	TRBV20-1	TRBJ2-1	CSATRLGGSYNEQFF	TGCAGTGCTACGAGACTCGGGGGCTCCTACAATGAGCAGTTCTTC